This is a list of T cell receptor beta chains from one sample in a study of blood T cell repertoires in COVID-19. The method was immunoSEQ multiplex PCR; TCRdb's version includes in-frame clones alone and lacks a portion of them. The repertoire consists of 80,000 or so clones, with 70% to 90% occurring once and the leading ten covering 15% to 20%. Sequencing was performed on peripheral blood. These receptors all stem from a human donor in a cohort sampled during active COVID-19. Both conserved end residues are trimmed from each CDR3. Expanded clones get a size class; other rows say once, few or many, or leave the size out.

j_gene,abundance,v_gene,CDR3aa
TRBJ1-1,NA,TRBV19,ASSIGQSEAF
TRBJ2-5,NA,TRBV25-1,ASSERVGETQY
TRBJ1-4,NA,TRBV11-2,ASSLEMEAGEKLF
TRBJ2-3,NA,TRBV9,ASTSLQTSGGAGDTQY
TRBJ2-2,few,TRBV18,ASSRGRTRWTGELF
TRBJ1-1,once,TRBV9,ASMREINTEAF
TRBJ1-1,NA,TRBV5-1,ASSSPGNTEAF
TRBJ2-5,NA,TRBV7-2,ASSFLAGVQETQY
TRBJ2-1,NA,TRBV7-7,ASSLVGRVGNEQF
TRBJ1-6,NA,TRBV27,ASSPGTGPRSPLH
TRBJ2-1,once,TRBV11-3,ASSIGLAGGGNEQF
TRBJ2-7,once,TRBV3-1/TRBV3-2,ASSQAGGPPYEQY
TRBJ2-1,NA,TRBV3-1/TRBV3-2,ASSQDLGTGNNEQF
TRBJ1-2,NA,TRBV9,ASSQGWAGANYGYT
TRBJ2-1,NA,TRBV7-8,ASSLGRVWGSGRNEQF
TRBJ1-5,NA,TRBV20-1,SAKTGQPQH
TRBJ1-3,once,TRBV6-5,ASRLTDHSGNTIY
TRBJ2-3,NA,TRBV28,ASSLPTADTDTQY
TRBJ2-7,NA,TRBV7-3,ASSMDRGREQY
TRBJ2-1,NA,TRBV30,AWSGKLAASYNEQF
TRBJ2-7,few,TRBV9,ASSVQAGNYYEQY
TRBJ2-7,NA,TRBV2,ASSEGSTYEQY
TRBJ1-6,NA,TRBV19,ASSSAGGPNNSPLH
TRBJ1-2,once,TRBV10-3,AVRGQTNYGYT
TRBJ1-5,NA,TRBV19,ASSPAAGVGQPQH
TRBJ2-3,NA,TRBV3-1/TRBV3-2,ASSQSSGSTDTQY
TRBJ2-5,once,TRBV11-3,ASSLGWTSGGAETQY
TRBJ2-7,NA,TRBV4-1,ASRFRGTGTYEQY
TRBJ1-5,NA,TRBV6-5,ASGTRGRNQPQH
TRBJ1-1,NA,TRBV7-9,ASSEQGAEAF
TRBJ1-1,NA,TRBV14,ASSPRQNTEAF
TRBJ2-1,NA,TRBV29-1,SVDRQGYNEQF
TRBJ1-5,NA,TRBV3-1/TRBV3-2,ASSQGGGDQPQH